A single sample gave rise to the 26 T cell receptor delta chains below, sequenced in a study of γδ T cells in repeated Plasmodium falciparum infection. Flow sorting of PBMC yielded separate Vgamma9/Vdelta2+ and Vdelta2-negative gammadelta T cell populations for bulk repertoire analysis. TCRdb fed the multiplex PCR reads into CATT to redo clone calling. The sample lists tens of thousands of delta-chain clones, roughly 0.9% seen once, with approximately 9.6% in the top ten. The sample taken for sequencing was gamma-delta T cells from blood. The receptors originated from a pool of human donors (malaria-infected and uninfected, not separated).

This clone was seen ten or more times. A much more abundant neighbour one base away suggests this may be a read error. Other DNA sequences within the sample encode an identical CDR3. The chain joins TRDV1 to TRDJ3, with TRDD3 matching over 12 bases. Trimming took 2 bases from V and 2 from J; bases not matched to a gene: 31. Germline CDR1 TSWWSYY, CDR2 QGS. The CDR3 extends over 28 amino acids. CDR3 amino acids: CALGEGRAVPYTGGYSGRKTWDTRQMFF. The CDR3 bases are TGTGCTCTTGGGGAAGGGCGCGCGGTCCCATATACTGGGGGATACTCAGGCCGGAAAACCTGGGACACCCGACAGATGTTTTTC.

Comments on this clone: The mismatch at residue 3 between this DNA's translation and the TCRdb protein of a much larger clone likely reflects a read error; the protein shown is translated from the DNA. The chain recombines TRDV2 with TRDJ1; D is possibly TRDD3 (5 bases). The J gene is absent in TCRdb and was assigned here via DNA matching to germline. Germline V gene data show CDR1 as GEAIGNYY and CDR2 as EKD. CDR3 length equals 15 residues. Written as DNA, the CDR3 is TGTGCCCGTGACGGGTTGGAGGGGACGGCCGATAAACTCATCTTT. Translation gives CARDGLEGTADKLIF.

This clone was found a few times. This likely came from a read error, as a far larger clone is one base away. Other DNA sequences within the sample encode an identical CDR3. V gene TRDV1 combines with J gene TRDJ1, with TRDD3 matching over 12 bases. This CDR3 region has 18 residues. The germline V gene has CDR1 TSWWSYY and CDR2 QGS. The CDR3 here is CALGEQSSRLGDTNKLIF. In DNA, the CDR3 is TGTGCTCTTGGAGAACAATCTTCAAGACTGGGGGATACAAATAAACTCATCTTT.

In its sample, this clone was seen a few times. A far larger clone is just one base off, so this is likely a read error. Other DNA sequences within the sample encode an identical CDR3. The chain is built from TRDV2 and TRDJ1, with D unresolved. TCRdb offers no J gene call, so here the DNA was matched to germline to obtain one. The CDR3 is 15 residues long. The germline V gene encodes CDR1 GEAIGNYY and CDR2 EKD. CDR3 residues: CACDTVGTSTDKLIF. CDR3 bases: TGTGCCTGCGACACCGTTGGGACGAGCACCGATAAACTCATCTTT.

Of note for this clone: The protein given by TCRdb reflects a much larger clone and differs at residue 12 from this DNA's translation, likely from a read error; the protein shown is the DNA's translation. CDR3: CALGELNLEHLAGKLIF. The DNA for the CDR3 is TGTGCTCTTGGGGAACTGAACCTAGAGCACCTCGCTGGTAAACTCATCTTT. This chain joins TRDV1 and TRDJ1; D is unresolved. The J gene, missing from TCRdb, was assigned here through DNA to germline matching. CDR3 size: 17 residues. The ends were cut back, 0 bases at V and 7 bases at J, with 21 bases in the middle. Looked up from germline, CDR1 is TSWWSYY and CDR2 is QGS.

Remarks on this clone: The protein held in TCRdb is that of a much larger clone and does not match this DNA's translation at residue 18, likely because of a read error; the protein shown is translated from the DNA. V usage is TRDV2 and J usage is TRDJ3; 9 nucleotides line up with TRDD3. TCRdb supplies no J gene; here it was assigned by aligning the nucleotide sequence to germline. Germline CDR1 GEAIGNYY, CDR2 EKD. This CDR3 region has 21 residues. CDR3 DNA: TGTGCCTGTGACACCGATTACTTAACGGGGATACGCGCCTGGGACACCCGACGGATGTTTTTC. Its translation is CACDTDYLTGIRAWDTRRMFF.

As for this clone: A far larger clone is off by one base, so a read error is likely. This CDR3 is also generated by other DNA sequences in the sample. J is TRDJ1 and V is TRDV3, with 7 nucleotides matching TRDD3. Germline lookup yields CDR1 TVYSNPD and CDR2 GDNSRS (reference sequence). The CDR3 length is 15 residues. The CDR3 DNA reads as TGTGCCTTTAGGGGGATAGTCCCGGGGACCGATAAGCTCATCTTT. Translating it yields CAFRGIVPGTDKLIF.

As to this clone: TCRdb's listed protein matches a much larger clone and diverges from this DNA's translation at residue 6, likely through a read error; the protein shown comes from the DNA. The J gene is TRDJ1, the V gene TRDV1, with TRDD3 matching 11 bases. The J gene, missing from TCRdb, was assigned here through DNA to germline matching. Germline loops: CDR1 TSWWSYY, CDR2 QGS. The CDR3 loop spans 25 amino acids. With V trimmed by 3 bases and J by 3 bases, 33 bases remained unmatched. CDR3 amino acids: CALGDSSTPFPEGLYWGITSDKLIF. The CDR3 DNA sequence: TGTGCTCTTGGGGATTCGTCCACCCCATTCCCTGAGGGATTGTACTGGGGGATAACGTCCGATAAACTCATCTTT.

Of note for this clone: The protein in TCRdb stems from a much larger clone and differs at residue 21 from this DNA's translation, likely a read error; here the protein is translated from the DNA. The V gene is TRDV1, the J gene TRDJ1, with 13 bases aligning to TRDD3. Assignment of the J gene here rests on matching the DNA to germline, because TCRdb gives none. The length of the CDR3 is 25 residues. The V gene's germline CDR1 is TSWWSYY and CDR2 QGS. V was clipped by 0 bases and J by 6 bases; unmatched bases: 31. The CDR3 protein is CALGELWSSYVGQAYWGIRTNKLIF. CDR3 bases: TGTGCTCTTGGGGAACTTTGGTCTTCCTACGTAGGGCAGGCGTACTGGGGGATACGGACCAATAAACTCATCTTT.

Worth noting for this clone: TCRdb's protein, taken from a much larger clone, differs from this DNA's translation at residue 4, likely owing to a read error; the protein displayed comes from the DNA. The rearrangement uses TRDV2 and TRDJ1; 7 positions agree with TRDD3. The J gene is absent in TCRdb and was assigned here via DNA matching to germline. This CDR3 spans 18 amino acids. Germline loops: CDR1 GEAIGNYY, CDR2 EKD. The CDR3 region is CACGTGLGKGLGTDKLIF. Here the CDR3 DNA reads TGTGCCTGTGGCACCGGACTGGGGAAGGGTCTGGGCACCGATAAACTCATCTTT.

Comments on this clone: A single base is all that separates this from a far larger clone, so a read error is likely. This specimen includes other DNA sequences encoding the same CDR3. The chain links TRDV2 to TRDJ1, with 13 bases identical to TRDD3. TCRdb does not report a J gene; here it was assigned by matching the DNA to germline references. With 3 bases clipped from V and 2 bases from J, the junction kept 14 bases outside the gene matches. The CDR3 has 19 amino acids. Germline-derived CDR1 and CDR2 are GEAIGNYY and EKD. CDR3 amino acids: CACDPLTGGYASFTDKLIF. Written as DNA, the CDR3 is TGTGCCTGTGACCCTTTGACTGGGGGATACGCGTCTTTTACCGATAAACTCATCTTT.

This clone was counted many times. With only one base between it and a far larger clone, this is likely a read error. This specimen includes other DNA sequences encoding the same CDR3. This rearrangement joins TRDV3 to TRDJ1; 8 bases fit TRDD2. With V trimmed by 1 base and J by 2 bases, 24 bases remained unmatched. Germline V lookup: CDR1 TVYSNPD, CDR2 GDNSRS (reference sequence). The CDR3 totals 20 residues. The CDR3 DNA follows: TGTGCCTTTACTGGCCTTCCTATTATCGTTAGTCCAAGAACGACCGATAAACTCATCTTT. Encoded protein: CAFTGLPIIVSPRTTDKLIF.

About this clone itself: TCRdb has a much larger clone's protein, which differs at residue 5 from the translation of this DNA, likely because of a read error; what is shown is the protein translated from the DNA. The chain employs TRDV2 and TRDJ1; D unclear. The J gene was missing in TCRdb and was found by matching the end of the DNA to germline. CDR1 and CDR2 from the germline V gene are GEAIGNYY and EKD. V gave up 3 bases and J gave up 0 bases, with 22 bases separating them. This CDR3 has 18 amino acids. The CDR3 spells CACDPLLTRTLDTDKLIF. The CDR3 nucleotides are TGTGCCTGTGACCCCTTACTCACACGGACACTTGACACCGATAAACTCATCTTT.

Points on this clone: This probably arose from a read error, given a far larger clone one base away. The chain uses TRDV1 and TRDJ1; D is possibly TRDD3 (6 bases). TCRdb is silent on the J gene; assignment here came from matching the DNA to germline. Germline assignment: CDR1 TSWWSYY and CDR2 QGS. The CDR3 has 19 amino acids. The CDR3 reads CALGELVLRPGEKDDKLIF. For the CDR3, the DNA is TGTGCCCTTGGGGAACTGGTACTGCGGCCGGGGGAGAAAGACGATAAACTCATCTTT.

This clone was counted many times. The translation of this DNA and the TCRdb protein of a much larger clone differ at residue 13, probably owing to a read error; the protein shown here is translated from the DNA. The chain couples TRDV2 to TRDJ1; 8 bases align to TRDD3. Here the J gene came from matching the DNA to germline, since TCRdb omits it. Looked up from germline, CDR1 is GEAIGNYY and CDR2 is EKD. V lost 0 bases and J lost 3; bases outside the gene matches: 14. This CDR3 is 18 amino acids long. The CDR3 DNA is TGTGCCTGTGACACCGTCGCACTGGGGGCCCGGTACGCCGATAAACTCATCTTT. Translation: CACDTVALGARYADKLIF.

This clone appeared a few times. The protein recorded in TCRdb matches a much larger clone and deviates from this DNA's translation at residue 15, suggesting a read error; the protein here is obtained by translating the DNA. This rearrangement joins TRDV1 to TRDJ1; TRDD3 matches 10 bases. With V trimmed by 1 base and J by 0 bases, 35 bases remained unmatched. Germline loops: CDR1 TSWWSYY, CDR2 QGS. The CDR3 is made up of 27 amino acids. CDR3 loop: CALGEPNRPPPYDLPGDTRLYTDKLIF. The CDR3 nucleotides are TGTGCTCTTGGGGAACCCAATCGGCCTCCTCCTTATGACCTACCGGGGGATACGCGGTTGTACACCGATAAACTCATCTTT.

This clone was detected only a few times. The translation of this DNA and the TCRdb protein of a much larger clone differ at residue 9, probably owing to a read error; the protein shown here is translated from the DNA. This rearrangement joins TRDV1 to TRDJ1; 8 bases are a match to TRDD3. No J gene was available from TCRdb, and it was assigned here by a germline match of the DNA. The CDR3 covers 20 residues. J gave up 0 bases and V 2 bases, and 17 bases lay outside the gene matches. CDR1 is TSWWSYY and CDR2 is QGS in the germline V gene. CDR3 nucleotide sequence: TGTGCTCTTGGGGAAGGAGATACCCACGGGATACGACCGTACACCGATAAACTCATCTTT. Its translation is CALGEGDTHGIRPYTDKLIF.

Concerning this clone: It is likely a read error: a sequence one base away is far more abundant. The same CDR3 is also encoded by other DNA sequences in this sample. The V call is TRDV1, the J call TRDJ1; possible D gene TRDD3, 6 bases. The J gene, not given by TCRdb, was assigned here from a germline match of the nucleotide sequence. The CDR3 sequence is 24 residues long. The germline V and J ends were trimmed by 5 bases and 0 bases, with 40 bases remaining between them. Germline CDR1 and CDR2: TSWWSYY and QGS. The CDR3 region is CALGTLRRGAIPVSVLGDTDKLIF. The CDR3 coding sequence is TGTGCTCTTGGGACCCTCCGGAGGGGGGCAATCCCTGTTTCTGTACTGGGTGACACCGATAAACTCATCTTT.

This clone has a handful of counts. A far bigger clonotype differs at one base, so this is likely a read error. Within the sample, other DNA sequences also encode this same CDR3. CDR3 sequence (DNA): TGTGCTCTTGGGGAGCTCGGTTTCTTACTTCCTAGACGATTCCTGGGGCGAAACACCGATAAACTCATCTTT. Translating it yields CALGELGFLLPRRFLGRNTDKLIF. V and J are TRDV1 and TRDJ1, with TRDD2 as a possible D gene (7 bases). Assignment of the J gene here rests on matching the DNA to germline, because TCRdb gives none. CDR1 and CDR2 from the germline V gene are TSWWSYY and QGS. CDR3 length: 24 amino acids. V dropped 3 bases and J dropped 0 bases, with 38 bases sitting between them.

On this clone itself: With a far larger clone one base away, a read error is the likely cause. Other DNA sequences within the sample encode an identical CDR3. The chain couples TRDV1 to TRDJ1; 8 bases are a match to TRDD3. Germline V gene sequence: CDR1 TSWWSYY, CDR2 QGS. The CDR3 runs to 18 residues. CDR3 coding DNA: TGTGCTCTTGGGGACGTGTCAGTGGGGGATCCTCGCCTCTATAAGCTCATCTTT. This translates into CALGDVSVGDPRLYKLIF.

The table lists this clone with many counts. The protein recorded in TCRdb matches a much larger clone and deviates from this DNA's translation at residue 5, suggesting a read error; the protein here is obtained by translating the DNA. The chain uses TRDV2 and TRDJ1, with 7 bases aligning to TRDD3. CDR3 size: 16 residues. Germline CDR1 is GEAIGNYY and CDR2 is EKD. Unmatched junction bases numbered 12, after V lost 3 bases and J lost 3 bases. In DNA form, the CDR3 reads TGTGCCTGTGACGCCCTCGGGGATAAGGTGGCCGATAAACTCATCTTT. It encodes CACDALGDKVADKLIF.

There are a few counts of this clone. TCRdb assigns this DNA the protein of a much larger clone, which departs from its translation at residue 12; this likely reflects a read error, and the protein shown comes from translating the DNA. The CDR3 reads CALGVQAPREGCASDKLIF. CDR3 sequence (DNA): TGTGCTCTTGGGGTTCAGGCCCCACGCGAGGGATGCGCTTCCGATAAACTCATCTTT. The gene calls are TRDV1 and TRDJ1; a weak D match, TRDD3 (5 bases). The CDR3 runs 19 residues. With 4 bases removed from V and 3 bases from J, the gap between germline ends came to 27 bases. Germline V gives CDR1 TSWWSYY, CDR2 QGS.

On this clone: A far larger clone is one nucleotide away, so this likely arose from a read error. The sample contains more than one DNA sequence encoding this CDR3. The J segment was not called; the V segment is TRDV2; the listed D gene, TRDD3, was not tested against the DNA. Germline CDR1 and CDR2: GEAIGNYY and EKD. The CDR3 loop spans 19 amino acids. The CDR3 bases are TGTGCCTGTGACACCGGCGGGATACGGGGATCCTGGGACACCCGACAGATGTTCTTC. This sequence encodes CACDTGGIRGSWDTRQMFF.

This clone has only a few counts. TCRdb pairs this DNA with a much larger clone's protein that differs at residue 16, likely a read error; the protein shown was translated from the DNA. The DNA for the CDR3 is TGTGCCTGTGACACCGTGTCTGGGGGGTTGTACACCGATAAACTCACCTTT. This encodes CACDTVSGGLYTDKLTF. The V gene is listed as TRDV2; no J gene was called; the D call TRDD3 from the table was never checked on the DNA. CDR1 GEAIGNYY and CDR2 EKD come from the germline V gene. CDR3 length equals 17 residues.

This clone was seen a few times. TCRdb's protein, taken from a much larger clone, differs from this DNA's translation at residue 6, likely owing to a read error; the protein displayed comes from the DNA. V usage is TRDV2 and J usage is TRDJ1; 9 bases fit TRDD3. Germline matching of the DNA provided the J gene here, since TCRdb leaves it blank. V lost 1 base and J lost 0; bases outside the gene matches: 11. From germline, CDR1 is GEAIGNYY and CDR2 EKD. The CDR3 sequence is 18 residues long. The CDR3, as DNA: TGTGCCTGTGACACTTCGGAAGGACTGGGGGACGACACCGATAAACTCATCTTT. Residues: CACDTSEGLGDDTDKLIF.

Regarding this clone: With only one base between it and a far larger clone, this is likely a read error. Other DNA sequences within the sample encode an identical CDR3. The gene calls are TRDV1 and TRDJ1; D may be TRDD3 (6 bases). V was trimmed by 1 base and J by 2 bases, leaving 38 bases between them. The CDR3 is 24 amino acids. Germline V gives CDR1 TSWWSYY, CDR2 QGS. The CDR3 DNA is TGTGCTCTTGGGGAACGGTCCTTCTCAAGATCCTGGGCTGGGGCTTCACTAAAAACCGATAAACTCATCTTT. It translates to CALGERSFSRSWAGASLKTDKLIF.